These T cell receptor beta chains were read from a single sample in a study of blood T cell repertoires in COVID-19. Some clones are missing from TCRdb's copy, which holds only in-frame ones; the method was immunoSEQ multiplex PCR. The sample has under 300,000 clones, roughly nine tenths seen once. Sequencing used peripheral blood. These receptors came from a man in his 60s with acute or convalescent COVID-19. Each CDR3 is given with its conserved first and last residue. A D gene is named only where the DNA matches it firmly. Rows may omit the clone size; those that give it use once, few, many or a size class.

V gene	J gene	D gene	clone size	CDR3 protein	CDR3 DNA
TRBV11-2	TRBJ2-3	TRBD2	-	CASSFRGVTDTQYF	TGTGCCAGCAGCTTTCGGGGGGTCACAGATACGCAGTATTTT
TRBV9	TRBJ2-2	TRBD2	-	CASSVATSGVAGELFF	TGTGCCAGCAGCGTAGCTACTAGCGGTGTCGCCGGGGAGCTGTTTTTT
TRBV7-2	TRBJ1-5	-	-	CASSPETSNQPQHF	TGTGCCAGCAGCCCCGAGACAAGCAATCAGCCCCAGCATTTT
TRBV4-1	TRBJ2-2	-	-	CASSQDFSTRELFF	TGCGCCAGCAGCCAGGACTTTAGCACCCGGGAGCTGTTTTTT
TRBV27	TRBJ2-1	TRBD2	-	CASSLLAGGHAPEQFF	TGTGCCAGCAGTTTACTAGCGGGAGGCCATGCCCCAGAGCAGTTCTTC
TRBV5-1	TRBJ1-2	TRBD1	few	CASSFGTGGYGYTF	TGCGCCAGCAGCTTCGGGACAGGGGGCTATGGCTACACCTTC
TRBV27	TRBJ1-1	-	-	CASSLTATSGPEAFF	TGTGCCAGCAGTCTGACAGCTACCTCGGGCCCTGAAGCTTTCTTT
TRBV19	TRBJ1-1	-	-	CASSIQGGTEAFF	TGTGCCAGTAGTATACAGGGTGGCACTGAAGCTTTCTTT
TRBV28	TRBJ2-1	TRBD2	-	CASSFRGRATYNEQFF	TGTGCCAGCAGTTTTCGAGGGAGGGCCACCTACAATGAGCAGTTCTTC
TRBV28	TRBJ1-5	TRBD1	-	CASSPRTGEGSNQPQHF	TGTGCCAGCAGTCCCCGGACAGGGGAGGGAAGCAATCAGCCCCAGCATTTT
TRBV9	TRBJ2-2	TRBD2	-	CASSGGTSGFRTGELFF	TGTGCCAGCAGCGGAGGGACTAGCGGGTTTCGCACCGGGGAGCTGTTTTTT
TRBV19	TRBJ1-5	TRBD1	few	CASSITSGQGRQPQHF	TGTGCCAGTAGTATAACGTCGGGACAGGGTAGGCAGCCCCAGCATTTT
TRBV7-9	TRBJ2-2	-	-	CASSRRDIDTGELFF	TGTGCCAGCAGCCGTCGGGACATAGACACCGGGGAGCTGTTTTTT
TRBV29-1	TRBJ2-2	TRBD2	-	CSAGTSGANTGELFF	TGCAGCGCTGGGACTAGCGGGGCGAACACCGGGGAGCTGTTTTTT
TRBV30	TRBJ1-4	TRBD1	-	CAWSVPTGRNEKLFF	TGTGCCTGGAGCGTACCGACAGGGCGCAATGAAAAACTGTTTTTT
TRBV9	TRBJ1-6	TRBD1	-	CASSVGQGAPLHF	TGTGCCAGCAGCGTAGGGCAGGGGGCACCCCTCCACTTT
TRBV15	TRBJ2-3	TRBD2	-	CATSRDQGTSGRLTDTQYF	TGTGCCACCAGCAGAGATCAAGGGACTAGCGGGAGACTGACAGATACGCAGTATTTT
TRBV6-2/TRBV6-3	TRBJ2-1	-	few	CASSLGDFYNEQFF	TGTGCCAGCAGTCTGGGAGATTTCTACAATGAGCAGTTCTTC
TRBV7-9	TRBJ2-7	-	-	CASSLVRQPYEQYF	TGTGCCAGCAGCTTAGTGAGGCAGCCCTACGAGCAGTACTTC
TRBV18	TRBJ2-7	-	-	CASSSPYTNRVGEQYF	TGTGCCAGCTCATCACCGTACACTAACAGGGTAGGCGAGCAGTACTTC
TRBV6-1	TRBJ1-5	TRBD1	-	CASSEQGQPQAQHF	TGTGCCAGCAGTGAACAGGGACAGCCCCAGGCCCAGCATTTT
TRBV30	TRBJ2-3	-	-	CAWSGMTGGTQYF	TGTGCCTGGAGTGGTATGACCGGGGGTACGCAGTATTTT
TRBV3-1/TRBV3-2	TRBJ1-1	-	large	CASSRGVEGEYNTEAFF	TGTGCCAGCAGCCGAGGTGTAGAGGGGGAATATAACACTGAAGCTTTCTTT
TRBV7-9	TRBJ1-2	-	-	CASSVGQSYGYTF	TGTGCCAGCAGCGTAGGACAGAGCTATGGCTACACCTTC
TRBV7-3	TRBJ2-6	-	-	CASSPAAATGANVLTF	TGTGCCAGCAGCCCCGCCGCGGCTACTGGGGCCAACGTCCTGACTTTC
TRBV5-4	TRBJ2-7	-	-	CASSFSPGRYEQYF	TGTGCCAGCAGCTTCAGCCCAGGGCGCTACGAGCAGTACTTC
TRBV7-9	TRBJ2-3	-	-	CASSPPPGDTQYF	TGTGCCAGCAGTCCACCCCCAGGAGATACGCAGTATTTT
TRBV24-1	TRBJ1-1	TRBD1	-	CATSDGDRAEAFF	TGTGCCACCAGTGACGGTGACAGGGCTGAAGCTTTCTTT
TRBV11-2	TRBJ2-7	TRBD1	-	CASSLVGTGGQQYF	TGTGCCAGCAGCTTAGTGGGTACAGGGGGACAGCAGTACTTC
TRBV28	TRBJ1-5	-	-	CASKQGNQPQHF	TGTGCCAGCAAACAGGGTAATCAGCCCCAGCATTTT
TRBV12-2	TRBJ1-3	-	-	CASLTHGGFSGNTIYF	TGTGCAAGTCTGACCCACGGGGGATTCTCTGGAAACACCATATATTTT
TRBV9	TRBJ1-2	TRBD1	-	CASSTRQGSNYGYTF	TGTGCCAGCAGCACCCGACAGGGCTCTAACTATGGCTACACCTTC
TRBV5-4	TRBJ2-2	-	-	CASSLAGSTGELFF	TGTGCCAGCAGCTTGGCCGGTTCGACCGGGGAGCTGTTTTTT
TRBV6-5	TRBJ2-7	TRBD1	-	CASSSTGGILYEQYF	TGTGCCAGCAGTTCGACAGGGGGGATCCTCTACGAGCAGTACTTC
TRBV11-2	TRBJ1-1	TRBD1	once	CASSSSTGTMNTEAFF	TGTGCCAGCAGCTCTTCGACAGGGACAATGAACACTGAAGCTTTCTTT
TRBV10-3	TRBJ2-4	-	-	CAISDSENIQYF	TGTGCCATCAGTGACAGCGAAAACATTCAGTACTTC
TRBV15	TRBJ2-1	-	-	CATNERFLDNEQFF	TGTGCCACCAATGAGCGCTTTCTCGACAATGAGCAGTTCTTC
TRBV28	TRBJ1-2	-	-	CGSRGGVGGYTF	TGTGGCAGCCGCGGGGGCGTTGGTGGCTACACCTTC
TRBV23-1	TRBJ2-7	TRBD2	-	CASSQGCSGEGLAGVDKDEQYF	TGCGCCAGCAGTCAAGGTTGCTCCGGGGAGGGACTAGCGGGAGTGGATAAGGACGAGCAGTACTTC
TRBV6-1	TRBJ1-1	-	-	CASSEMNTEAFF	TGTGCCAGCAGCGAGATGAACACTGAAGCTTTCTTT
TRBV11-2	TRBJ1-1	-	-	CASSFTSLGATEAFF	TGTGCCAGCAGCTTTACAAGTCTGGGCGCCACTGAAGCTTTCTTT